The sequence of this T cell receptor beta chain was determined in a study of metastatic and nonmetastatic thyroid tumors. Whole-study context: Peripheral blood and tumor or nodule samples from malignant and benign thyroid patients were compared.

Overall study results and limits: Relative to benign nodules, malignant thyroid tumors were reportedly characterized by significantly elevated TCR beta diversity in blood and tumor.

All patients reached thyroid surgery having received no treatment beforehand. In regard to this clone: Antigen unknown.

Source study methods: Built for papillary thyroid cancer, a distant-metastasis classifier drew on CDR3 differences across clinicopathological groups. Via MiXCR, TCRdb re-called the PCR reads. The V and J calls were determined by TCRdb, not by the authors. The data show roughly 21,000 clones, 25% to 30% seen once. The TCR originated in a female donor with papillary thyroid cancer or a benign thyroid nodule (not recorded which). Some clones in this sample may be carry-over from other donors' samples. Sequenced: blood.

In nucleotides, the CDR3 is TGTGCCTGGAGCCTGGACTTGAACACAGATACGCAGTATTTT. Amino acid sequence: CAWSLDLNTDTQYF. This chain uses TRBV30 with TRBJ2-3; D possibly corresponds to TRBD2 (5 bases). Germline values: CDR1 GTSNPN, CDR2 SVGIG (reference sequence). The CDR3 totals 14 residues. Trimming took off 3 bases at V and 2 bases at J, with 12 bases between the two ends.